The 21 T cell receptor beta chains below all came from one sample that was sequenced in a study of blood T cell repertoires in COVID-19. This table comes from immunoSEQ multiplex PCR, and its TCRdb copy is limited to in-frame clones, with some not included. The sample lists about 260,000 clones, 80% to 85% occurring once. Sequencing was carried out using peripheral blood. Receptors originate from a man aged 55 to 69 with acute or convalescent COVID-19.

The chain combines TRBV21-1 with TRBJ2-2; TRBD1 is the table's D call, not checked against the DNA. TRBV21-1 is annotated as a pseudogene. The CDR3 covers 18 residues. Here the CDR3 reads CASSKLSSGGSPTGELFF. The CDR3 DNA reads TGTGCCAGCAGCAAATTAAGCTCTGGGGGCAGCCCCACCGGGGAGCTGTTTTTT.

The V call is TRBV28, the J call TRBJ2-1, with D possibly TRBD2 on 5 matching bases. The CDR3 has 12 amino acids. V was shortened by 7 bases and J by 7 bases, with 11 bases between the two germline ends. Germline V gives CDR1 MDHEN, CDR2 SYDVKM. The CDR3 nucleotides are TGTGCCAGCATCACAAGAGGGAATGAGCAGTTCTTC. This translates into CASITRGNEQFF.

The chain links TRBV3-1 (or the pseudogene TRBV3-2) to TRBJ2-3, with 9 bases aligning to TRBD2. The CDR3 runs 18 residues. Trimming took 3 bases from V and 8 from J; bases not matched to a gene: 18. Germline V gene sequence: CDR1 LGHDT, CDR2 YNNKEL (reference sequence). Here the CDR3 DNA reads TGTGCCAGCAGCCATACTATAGCGGGGGCCCCCCAGTGGGCTACGCAGTATTTT. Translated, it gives CASSHTIAGAPQWATQYF.

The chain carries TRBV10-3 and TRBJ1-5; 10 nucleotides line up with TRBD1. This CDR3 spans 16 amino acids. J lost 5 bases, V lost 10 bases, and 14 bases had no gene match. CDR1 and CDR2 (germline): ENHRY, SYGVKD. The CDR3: CATKPTDRGLDQPQHF. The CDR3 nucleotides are TGTGCCACCAAACCTACAGACAGGGGGCTCGATCAGCCCCAGCATTTT.

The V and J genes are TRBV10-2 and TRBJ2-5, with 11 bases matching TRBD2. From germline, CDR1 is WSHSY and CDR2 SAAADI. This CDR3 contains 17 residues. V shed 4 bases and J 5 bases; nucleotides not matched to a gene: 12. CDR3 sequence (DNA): TGCGCCAGCAGTGTATGGGTAGCGGGAGGGCCCGGGGAGACCCAGTACTTC. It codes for CASSVWVAGGPGETQYF.

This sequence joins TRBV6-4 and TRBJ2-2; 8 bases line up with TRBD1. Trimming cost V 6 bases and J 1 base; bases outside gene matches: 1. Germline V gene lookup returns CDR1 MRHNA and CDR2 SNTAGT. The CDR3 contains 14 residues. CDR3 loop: CASRQGENTGELFF. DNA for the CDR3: TGTGCCAGCAGACAGGGGGAGAACACCGGGGAGCTGTTTTTT.

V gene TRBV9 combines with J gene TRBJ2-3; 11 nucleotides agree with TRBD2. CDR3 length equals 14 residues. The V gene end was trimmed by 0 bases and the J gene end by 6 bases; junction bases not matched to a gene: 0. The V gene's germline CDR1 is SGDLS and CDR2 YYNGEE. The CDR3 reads CASSVASGGDTQYF. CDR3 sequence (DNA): TGTGCCAGCAGCGTAGCTAGCGGGGGGGATACGCAGTATTTT.

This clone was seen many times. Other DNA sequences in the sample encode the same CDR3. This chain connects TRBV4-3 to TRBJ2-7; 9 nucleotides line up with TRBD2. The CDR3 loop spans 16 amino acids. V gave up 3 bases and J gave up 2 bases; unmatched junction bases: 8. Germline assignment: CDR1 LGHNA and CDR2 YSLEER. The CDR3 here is CASSHSASGETYEQYF. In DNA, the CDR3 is TGCGCCAGCAGCCACTCCGCTAGCGGGGAAACCTACGAGCAGTACTTC.

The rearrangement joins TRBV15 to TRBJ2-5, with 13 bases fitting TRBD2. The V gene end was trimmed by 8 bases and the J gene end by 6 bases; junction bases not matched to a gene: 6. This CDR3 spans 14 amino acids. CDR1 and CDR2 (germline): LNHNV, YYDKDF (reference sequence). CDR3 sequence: CATWTSGGGKTQYF. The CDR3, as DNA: TGTGCCACCTGGACTAGCGGGGGTGGTAAGACCCAGTACTTC.

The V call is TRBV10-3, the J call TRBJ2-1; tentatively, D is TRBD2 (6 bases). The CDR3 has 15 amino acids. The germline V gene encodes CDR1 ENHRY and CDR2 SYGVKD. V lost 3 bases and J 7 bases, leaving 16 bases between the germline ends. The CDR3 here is CAISDRAGRVNEQFF. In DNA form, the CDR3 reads TGTGCCATCAGTGACAGGGCGGGACGGGTTAATGAGCAGTTCTTC.

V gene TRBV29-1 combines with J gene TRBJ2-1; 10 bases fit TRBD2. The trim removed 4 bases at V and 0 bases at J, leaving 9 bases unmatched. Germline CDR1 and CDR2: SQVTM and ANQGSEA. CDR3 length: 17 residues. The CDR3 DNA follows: TGCAGCGTTGCGCGCCTAGCGGGGGCCTTCTCCTACAATGAGCAGTTCTTC. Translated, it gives CSVARLAGAFSYNEQFF.

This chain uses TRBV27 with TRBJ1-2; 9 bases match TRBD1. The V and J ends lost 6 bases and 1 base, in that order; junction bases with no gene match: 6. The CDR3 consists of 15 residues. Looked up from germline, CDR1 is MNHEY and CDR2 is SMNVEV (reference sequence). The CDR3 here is CASRTAGQGNYGYTF. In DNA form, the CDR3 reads TGTGCCAGCAGAACAGCGGGACAGGGTAACTATGGCTACACCTTC.

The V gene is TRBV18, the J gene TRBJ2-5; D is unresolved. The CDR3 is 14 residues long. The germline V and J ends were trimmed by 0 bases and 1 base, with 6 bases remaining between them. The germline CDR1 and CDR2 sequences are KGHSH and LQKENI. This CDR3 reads CASSPPAVQETQYF. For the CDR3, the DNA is TGTGCCAGCTCACCACCGGCAGTCCAAGAGACCCAGTACTTC.

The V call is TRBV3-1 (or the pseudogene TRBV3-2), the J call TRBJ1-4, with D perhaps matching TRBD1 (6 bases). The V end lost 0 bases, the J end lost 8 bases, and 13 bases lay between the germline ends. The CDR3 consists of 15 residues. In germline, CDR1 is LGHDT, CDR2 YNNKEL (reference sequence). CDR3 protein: CASSQDLSRGEKLFF. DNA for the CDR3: TGTGCCAGCAGCCAAGACCTCTCTAGGGGGGAAAAACTGTTTTTT.

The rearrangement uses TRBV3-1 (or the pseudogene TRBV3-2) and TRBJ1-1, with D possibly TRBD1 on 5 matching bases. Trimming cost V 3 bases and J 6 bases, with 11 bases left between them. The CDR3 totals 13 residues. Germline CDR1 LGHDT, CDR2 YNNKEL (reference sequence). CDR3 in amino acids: CASSQWGVSEAFF. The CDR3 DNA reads TGTGCCAGCAGCCAGTGGGGGGTGTCTGAAGCTTTCTTT.

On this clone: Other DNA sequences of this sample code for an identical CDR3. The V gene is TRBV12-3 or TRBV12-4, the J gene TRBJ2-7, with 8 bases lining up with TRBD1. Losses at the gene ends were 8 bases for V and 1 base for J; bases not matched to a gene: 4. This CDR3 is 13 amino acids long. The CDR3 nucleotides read TGTGCCAGCCGACGGACAGGGTCCTACGAGCAGTACTTC. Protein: CASRRTGSYEQYF.

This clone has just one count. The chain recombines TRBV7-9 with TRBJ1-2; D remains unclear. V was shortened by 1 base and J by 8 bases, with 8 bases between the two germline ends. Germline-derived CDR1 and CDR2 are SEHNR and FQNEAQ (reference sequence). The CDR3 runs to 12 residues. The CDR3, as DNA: TGTGCCAGCAGCTTAGTGGGAGGCGGCTACACCTTC. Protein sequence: CASSLVGGGYTF.

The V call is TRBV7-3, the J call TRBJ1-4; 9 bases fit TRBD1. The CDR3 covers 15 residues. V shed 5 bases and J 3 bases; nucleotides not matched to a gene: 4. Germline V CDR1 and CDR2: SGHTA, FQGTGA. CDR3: CASSRTGGPNEKLFF. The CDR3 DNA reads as TGTGCCAGCAGCAGAACAGGGGGCCCTAATGAAAAACTGTTTTTT.

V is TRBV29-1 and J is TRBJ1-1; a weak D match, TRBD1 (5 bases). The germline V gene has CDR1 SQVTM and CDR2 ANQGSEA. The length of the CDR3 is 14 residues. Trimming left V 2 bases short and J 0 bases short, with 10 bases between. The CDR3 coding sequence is TGCAGCGTTGAAACATGGGACTTGAACACTGAAGCTTTCTTT. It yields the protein CSVETWDLNTEAFF. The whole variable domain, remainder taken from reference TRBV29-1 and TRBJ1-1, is SAVISQKPSRDICQRGTSLTIQCQVDSQVTMMFWYRQQPGQSLTLIATANQGSEATYESGFVIDKFPISRPNLTFSTLTVSNMSPEDSSIYLCSVETWDLNTEAFFGQGTRLTVV.

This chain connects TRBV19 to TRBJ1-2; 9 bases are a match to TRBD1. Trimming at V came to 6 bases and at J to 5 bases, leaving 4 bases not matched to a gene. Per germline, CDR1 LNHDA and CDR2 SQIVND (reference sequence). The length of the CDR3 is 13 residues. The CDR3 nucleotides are TGTGCCAGTAGGGACAGGGGATCTTATGGCTACACCTTC. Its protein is CASRDRGSYGYTF.

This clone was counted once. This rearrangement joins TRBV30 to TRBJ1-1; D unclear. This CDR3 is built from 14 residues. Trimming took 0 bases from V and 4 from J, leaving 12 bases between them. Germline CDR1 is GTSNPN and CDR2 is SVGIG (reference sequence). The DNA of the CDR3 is TGTGCCTGGAGTGTCCCTCTTCTCCCCACTGAAGCTTTCTTT. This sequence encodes CAWSVPLLPTEAFF.